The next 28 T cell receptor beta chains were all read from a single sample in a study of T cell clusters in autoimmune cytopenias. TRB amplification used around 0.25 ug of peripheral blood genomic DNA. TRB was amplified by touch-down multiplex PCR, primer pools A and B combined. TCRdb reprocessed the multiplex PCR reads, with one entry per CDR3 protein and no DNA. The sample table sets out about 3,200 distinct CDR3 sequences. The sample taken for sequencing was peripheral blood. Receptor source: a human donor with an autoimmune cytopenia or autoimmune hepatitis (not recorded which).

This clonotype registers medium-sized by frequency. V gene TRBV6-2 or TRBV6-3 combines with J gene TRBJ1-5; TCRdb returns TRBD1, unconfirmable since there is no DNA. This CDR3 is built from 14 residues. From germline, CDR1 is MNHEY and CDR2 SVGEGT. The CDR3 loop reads CACAPWGQNQPQHF.

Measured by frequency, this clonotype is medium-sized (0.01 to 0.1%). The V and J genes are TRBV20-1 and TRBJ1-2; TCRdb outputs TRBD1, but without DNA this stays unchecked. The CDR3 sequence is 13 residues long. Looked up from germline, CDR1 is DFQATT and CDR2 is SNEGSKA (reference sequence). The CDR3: CSATMTVPYGYTF.

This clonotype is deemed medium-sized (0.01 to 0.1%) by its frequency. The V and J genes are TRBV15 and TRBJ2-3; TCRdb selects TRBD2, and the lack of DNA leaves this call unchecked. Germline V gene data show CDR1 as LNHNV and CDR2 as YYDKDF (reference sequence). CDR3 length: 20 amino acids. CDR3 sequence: CATSRDSRVLPASGGDTQYF.

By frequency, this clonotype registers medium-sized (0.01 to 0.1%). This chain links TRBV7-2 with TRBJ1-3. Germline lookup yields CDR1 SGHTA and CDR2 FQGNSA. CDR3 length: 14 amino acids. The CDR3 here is CASSPEYSGNTIYF.

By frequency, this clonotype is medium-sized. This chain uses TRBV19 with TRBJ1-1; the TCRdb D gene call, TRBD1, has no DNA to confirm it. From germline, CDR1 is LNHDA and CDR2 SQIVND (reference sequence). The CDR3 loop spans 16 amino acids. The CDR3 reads CASSIAGQGLNTEAFF.

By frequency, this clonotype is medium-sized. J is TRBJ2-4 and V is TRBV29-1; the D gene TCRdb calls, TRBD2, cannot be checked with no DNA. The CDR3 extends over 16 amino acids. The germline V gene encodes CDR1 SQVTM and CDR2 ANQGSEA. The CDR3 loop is CSVASGRAGGPDIQYF.

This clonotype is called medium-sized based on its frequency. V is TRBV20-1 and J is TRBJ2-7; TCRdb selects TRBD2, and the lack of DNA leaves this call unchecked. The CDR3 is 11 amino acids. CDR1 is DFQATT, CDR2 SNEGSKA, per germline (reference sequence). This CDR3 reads CSAEDRYEQYF.

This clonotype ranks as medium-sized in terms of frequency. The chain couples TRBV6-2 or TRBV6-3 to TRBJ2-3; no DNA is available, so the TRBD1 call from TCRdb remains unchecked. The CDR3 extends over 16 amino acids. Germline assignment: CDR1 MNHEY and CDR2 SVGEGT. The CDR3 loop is CASTLLQGQGTDTQYF.

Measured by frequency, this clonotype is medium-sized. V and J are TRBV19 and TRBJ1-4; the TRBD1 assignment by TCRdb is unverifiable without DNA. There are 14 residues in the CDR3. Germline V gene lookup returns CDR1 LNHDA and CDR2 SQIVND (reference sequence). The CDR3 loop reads CASSPRGRREKLFF.

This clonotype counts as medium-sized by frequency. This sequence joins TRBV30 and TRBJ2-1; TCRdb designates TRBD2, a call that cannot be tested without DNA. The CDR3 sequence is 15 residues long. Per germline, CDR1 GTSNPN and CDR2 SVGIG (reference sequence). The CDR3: CAWSEGLAVYNEQFF.

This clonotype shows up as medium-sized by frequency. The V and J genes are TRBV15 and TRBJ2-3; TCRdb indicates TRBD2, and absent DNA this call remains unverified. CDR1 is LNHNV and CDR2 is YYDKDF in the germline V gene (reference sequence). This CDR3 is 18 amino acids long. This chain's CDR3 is CATSSELAGGPFTDTQYF.

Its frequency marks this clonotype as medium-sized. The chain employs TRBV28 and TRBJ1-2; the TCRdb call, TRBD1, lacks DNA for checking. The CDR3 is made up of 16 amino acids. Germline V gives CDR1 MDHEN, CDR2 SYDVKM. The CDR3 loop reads CASSFPDSLFNYGYTF.

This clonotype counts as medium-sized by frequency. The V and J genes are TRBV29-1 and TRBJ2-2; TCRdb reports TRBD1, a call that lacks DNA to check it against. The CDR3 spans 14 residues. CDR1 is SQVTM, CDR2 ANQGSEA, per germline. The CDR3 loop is CSVGTGTNTGELFF.

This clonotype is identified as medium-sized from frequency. CDR3 protein: CASSPTRQGILDTQYF. This sequence joins TRBV7-9 and TRBJ2-3; TCRdb returns TRBD1, unconfirmable since there is no DNA. The CDR3 runs to 16 residues. Germline CDR1 is SEHNR and CDR2 is FQNEAQ (reference sequence).

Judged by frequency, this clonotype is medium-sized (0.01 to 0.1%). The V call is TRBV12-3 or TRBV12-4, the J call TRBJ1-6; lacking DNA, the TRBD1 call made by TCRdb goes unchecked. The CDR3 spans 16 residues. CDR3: CASRDKDRGPNSPLHF.

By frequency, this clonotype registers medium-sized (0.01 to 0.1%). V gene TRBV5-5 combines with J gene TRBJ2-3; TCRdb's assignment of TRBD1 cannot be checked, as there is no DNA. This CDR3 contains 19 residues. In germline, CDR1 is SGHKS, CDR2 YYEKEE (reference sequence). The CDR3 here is CASSLYPGQDYMNTDTQYF.

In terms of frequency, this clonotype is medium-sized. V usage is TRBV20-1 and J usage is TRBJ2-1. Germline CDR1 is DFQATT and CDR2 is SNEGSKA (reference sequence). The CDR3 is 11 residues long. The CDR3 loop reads CSAREVGEQFF.

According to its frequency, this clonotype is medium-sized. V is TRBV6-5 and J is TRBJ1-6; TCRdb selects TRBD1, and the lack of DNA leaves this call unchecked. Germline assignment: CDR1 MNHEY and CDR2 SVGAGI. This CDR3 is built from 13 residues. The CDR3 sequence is CASRDRGNSPLHF.

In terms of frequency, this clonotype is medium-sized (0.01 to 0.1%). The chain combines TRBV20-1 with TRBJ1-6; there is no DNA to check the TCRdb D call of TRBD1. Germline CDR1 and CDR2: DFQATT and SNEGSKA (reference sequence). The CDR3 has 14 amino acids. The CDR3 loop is CSALEGSANSPLHF.

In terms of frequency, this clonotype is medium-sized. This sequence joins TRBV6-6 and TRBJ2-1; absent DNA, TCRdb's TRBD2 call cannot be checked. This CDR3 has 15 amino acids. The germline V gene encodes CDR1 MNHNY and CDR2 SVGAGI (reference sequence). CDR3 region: CASSQLAGAYNEQFF.

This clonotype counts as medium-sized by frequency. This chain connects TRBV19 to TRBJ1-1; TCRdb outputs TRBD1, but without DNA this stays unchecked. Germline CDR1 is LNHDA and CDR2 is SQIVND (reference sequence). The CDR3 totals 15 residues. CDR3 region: CASSPAGAAGAEAFF.

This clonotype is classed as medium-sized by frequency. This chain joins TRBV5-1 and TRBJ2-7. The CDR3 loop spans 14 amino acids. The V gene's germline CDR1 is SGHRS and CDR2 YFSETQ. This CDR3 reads CASGSPFTVGEQYF.

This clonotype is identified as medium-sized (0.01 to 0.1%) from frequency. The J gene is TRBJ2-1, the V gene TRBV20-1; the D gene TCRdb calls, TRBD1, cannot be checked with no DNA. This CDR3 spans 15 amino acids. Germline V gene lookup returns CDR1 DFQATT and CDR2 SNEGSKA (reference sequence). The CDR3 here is CSARGGGSSYNEQFF.

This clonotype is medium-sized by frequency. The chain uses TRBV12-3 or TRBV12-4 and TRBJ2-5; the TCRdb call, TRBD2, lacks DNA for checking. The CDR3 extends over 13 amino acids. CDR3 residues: CAISQGGRETQYF.

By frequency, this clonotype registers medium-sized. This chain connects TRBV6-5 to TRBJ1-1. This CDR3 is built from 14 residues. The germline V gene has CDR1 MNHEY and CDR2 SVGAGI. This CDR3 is CASSIALTGTEAFF.

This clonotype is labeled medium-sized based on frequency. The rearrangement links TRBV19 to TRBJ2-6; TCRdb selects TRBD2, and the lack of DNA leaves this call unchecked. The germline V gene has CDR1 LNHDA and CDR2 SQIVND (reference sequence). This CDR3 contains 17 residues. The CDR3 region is CASSAGLADSGANVLTF.

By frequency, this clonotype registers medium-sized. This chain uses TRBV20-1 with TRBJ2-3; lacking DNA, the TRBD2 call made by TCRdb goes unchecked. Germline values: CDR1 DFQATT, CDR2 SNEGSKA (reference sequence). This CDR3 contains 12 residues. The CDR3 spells CSAYGLAVTQYF.

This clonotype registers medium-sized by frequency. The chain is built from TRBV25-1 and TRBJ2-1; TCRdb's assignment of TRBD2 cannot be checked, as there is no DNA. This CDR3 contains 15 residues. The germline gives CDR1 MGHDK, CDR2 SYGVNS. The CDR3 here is CASRTLAGVVDEQFF.